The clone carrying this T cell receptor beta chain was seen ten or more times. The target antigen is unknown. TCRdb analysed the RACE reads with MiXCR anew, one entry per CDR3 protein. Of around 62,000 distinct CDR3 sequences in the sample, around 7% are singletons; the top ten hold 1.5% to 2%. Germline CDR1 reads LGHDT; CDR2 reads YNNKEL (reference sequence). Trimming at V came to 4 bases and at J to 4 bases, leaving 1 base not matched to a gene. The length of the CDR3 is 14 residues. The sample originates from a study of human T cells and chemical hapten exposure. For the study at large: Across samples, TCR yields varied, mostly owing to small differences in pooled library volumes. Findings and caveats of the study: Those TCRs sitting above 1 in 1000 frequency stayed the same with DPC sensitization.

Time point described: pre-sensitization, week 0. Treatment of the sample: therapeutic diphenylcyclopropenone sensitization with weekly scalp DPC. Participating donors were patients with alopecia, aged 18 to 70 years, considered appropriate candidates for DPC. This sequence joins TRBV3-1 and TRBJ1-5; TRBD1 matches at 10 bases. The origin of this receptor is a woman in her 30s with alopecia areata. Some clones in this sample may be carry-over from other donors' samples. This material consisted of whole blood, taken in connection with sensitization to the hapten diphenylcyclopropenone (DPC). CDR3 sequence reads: CASSRQGANQPQHF. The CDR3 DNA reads TGTGCCAGCAGCCGACAGGGGGCGAATCAGCCCCAGCATTTT.